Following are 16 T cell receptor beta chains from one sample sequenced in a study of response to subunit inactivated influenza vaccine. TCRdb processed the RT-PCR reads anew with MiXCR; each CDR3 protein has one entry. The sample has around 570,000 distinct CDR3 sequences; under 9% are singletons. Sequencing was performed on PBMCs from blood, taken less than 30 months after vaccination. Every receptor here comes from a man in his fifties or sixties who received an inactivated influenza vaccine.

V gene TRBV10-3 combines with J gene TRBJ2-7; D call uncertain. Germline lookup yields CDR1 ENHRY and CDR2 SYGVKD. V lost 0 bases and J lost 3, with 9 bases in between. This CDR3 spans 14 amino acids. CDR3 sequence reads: CAISESGTLYEQYF. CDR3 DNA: TGTGCCATCAGTGAGTCCGGAACACTCTACGAGCAGTACTTC.

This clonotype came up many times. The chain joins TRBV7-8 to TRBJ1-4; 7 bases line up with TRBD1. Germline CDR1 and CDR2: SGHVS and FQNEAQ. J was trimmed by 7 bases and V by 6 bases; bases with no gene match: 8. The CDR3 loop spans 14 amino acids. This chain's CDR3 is CASSKGTVGEKLFF. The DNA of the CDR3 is TGTGCCAGCAGTAAGGGGACAGTTGGTGAAAAACTGTTTTTT.

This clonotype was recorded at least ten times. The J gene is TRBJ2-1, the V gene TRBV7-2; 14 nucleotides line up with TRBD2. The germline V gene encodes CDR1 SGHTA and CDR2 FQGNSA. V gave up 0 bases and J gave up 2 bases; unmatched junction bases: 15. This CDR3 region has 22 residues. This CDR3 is CASSLATLGGTSGRRPYNEQFF. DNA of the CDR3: TGTGCCAGCAGCTTAGCCACTTTAGGCGGGACTAGCGGGAGAAGGCCCTACAATGAGCAGTTCTTC.

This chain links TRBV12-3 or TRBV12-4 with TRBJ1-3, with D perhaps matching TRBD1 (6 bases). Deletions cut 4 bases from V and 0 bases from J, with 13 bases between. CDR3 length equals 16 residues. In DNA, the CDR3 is TGTGCCAGCAGTTCCCACCTACAGGGCTCTGGAAACACCATATATTTT. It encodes CASSSHLQGSGNTIYF.

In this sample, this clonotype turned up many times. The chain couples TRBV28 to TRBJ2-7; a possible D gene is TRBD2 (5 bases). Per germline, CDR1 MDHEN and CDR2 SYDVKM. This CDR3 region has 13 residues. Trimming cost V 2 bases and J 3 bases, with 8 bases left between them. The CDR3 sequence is CASSLRGLYEQYF. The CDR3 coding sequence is TGTGCCAGCAGTTTAAGAGGGCTCTACGAGCAGTACTTC.

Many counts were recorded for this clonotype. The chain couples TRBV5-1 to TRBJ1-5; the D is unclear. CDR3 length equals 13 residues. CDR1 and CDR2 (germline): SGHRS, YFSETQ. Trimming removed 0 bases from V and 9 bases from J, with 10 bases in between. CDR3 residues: CASSLDGLGPQHF. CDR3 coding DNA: TGCGCCAGCAGCTTGGACGGACTCGGGCCCCAGCATTTT.

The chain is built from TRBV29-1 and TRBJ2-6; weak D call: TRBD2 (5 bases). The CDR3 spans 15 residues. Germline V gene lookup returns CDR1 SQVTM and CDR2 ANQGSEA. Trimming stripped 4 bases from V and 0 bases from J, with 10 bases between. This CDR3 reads CSVGGLDSGANVLTF. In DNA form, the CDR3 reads TGCAGCGTTGGAGGACTCGACTCTGGGGCCAACGTCCTGACTTTC.

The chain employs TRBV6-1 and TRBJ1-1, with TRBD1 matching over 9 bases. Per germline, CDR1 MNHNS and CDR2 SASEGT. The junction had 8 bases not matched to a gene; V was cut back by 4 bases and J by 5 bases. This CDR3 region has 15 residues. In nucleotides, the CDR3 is TGTGCCAGCAGTGCAAACAGGGGGCCATGGACTGAAGCTTTCTTT. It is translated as CASSANRGPWTEAFF.

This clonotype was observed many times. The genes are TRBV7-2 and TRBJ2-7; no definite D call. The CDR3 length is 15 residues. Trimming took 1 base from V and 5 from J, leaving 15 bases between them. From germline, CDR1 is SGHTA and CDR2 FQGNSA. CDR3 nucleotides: TGTGCCAGCAGCTTAGATGCGTCAACCCCCAACGAGCAGTACTTC. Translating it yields CASSLDASTPNEQYF.

The CDR3 here is CASSSHARTSGFSSYNEQFF. The CDR3 nucleotides are TGTGCCAGCAGTTCCCATGCCCGGACTAGCGGTTTTAGCTCCTACAATGAGCAGTTCTTC. This chain uses TRBV28 with TRBJ2-1; 10 bases are shared with TRBD2. The CDR3 spans 20 residues. With V trimmed by 4 bases and J by 0 bases, 15 bases remained unmatched. Germline-derived CDR1 and CDR2 are MDHEN and SYDVKM. The full variable domain, completed using reference TRBV28 and TRBJ2-1, is DVKVTQSSRYLVKRTGEKVFLECVQDMDHENMFWYRQDPGLGLRLIYFSYDVKMKEKGDIPEGYSVSREKKERFSLILESASTNQTSMYLCASSSHARTSGFSSYNEQFFGPGTRLTVL.

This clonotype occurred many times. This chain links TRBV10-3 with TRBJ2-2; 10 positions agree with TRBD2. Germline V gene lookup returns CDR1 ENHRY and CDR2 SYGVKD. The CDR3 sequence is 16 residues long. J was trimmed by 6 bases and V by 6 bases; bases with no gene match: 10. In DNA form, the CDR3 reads TGTGCCATCAGGCCAGCAGCGGGGGGGCCCGCCGGGGAGCTGTTTTTT. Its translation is CAIRPAAGGPAGELFF.

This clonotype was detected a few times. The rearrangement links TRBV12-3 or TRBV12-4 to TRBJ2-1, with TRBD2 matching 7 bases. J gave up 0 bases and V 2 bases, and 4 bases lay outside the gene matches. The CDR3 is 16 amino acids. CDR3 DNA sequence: TGTGCCAGCAGTTTAAGGCGGGGGAGCTCCTACAATGAGCAGTTCTTC. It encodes CASSLRRGSSYNEQFF.

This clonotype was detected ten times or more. The CDR3 protein is CSASTDTQYF. Here the CDR3 DNA reads TGCAGTGCTAGCACAGATACGCAGTATTTT. The V call is TRBV20-1, the J call TRBJ2-3; no firm D call. Trimming removed 3 bases from V and 2 bases from J, with 0 bases in between. This CDR3 contains 10 residues. Germline V CDR1 and CDR2: DFQATT, SNEGSKA (reference sequence).

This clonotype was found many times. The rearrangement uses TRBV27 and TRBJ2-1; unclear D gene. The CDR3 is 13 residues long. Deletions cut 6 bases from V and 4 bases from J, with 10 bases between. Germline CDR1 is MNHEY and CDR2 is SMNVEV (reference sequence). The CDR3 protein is CASRLNPYNEQFF. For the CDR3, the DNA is TGTGCCAGCAGGCTCAACCCGTACAATGAGCAGTTCTTC.

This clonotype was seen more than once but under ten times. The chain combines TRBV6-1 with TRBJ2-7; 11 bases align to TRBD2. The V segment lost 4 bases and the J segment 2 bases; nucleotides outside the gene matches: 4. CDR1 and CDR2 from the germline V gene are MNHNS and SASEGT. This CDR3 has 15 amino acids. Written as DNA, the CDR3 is TGTGCCAGCAGTGGACTAGCGGGATTTACCTACGAGCAGTACTTC. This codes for CASSGLAGFTYEQYF.

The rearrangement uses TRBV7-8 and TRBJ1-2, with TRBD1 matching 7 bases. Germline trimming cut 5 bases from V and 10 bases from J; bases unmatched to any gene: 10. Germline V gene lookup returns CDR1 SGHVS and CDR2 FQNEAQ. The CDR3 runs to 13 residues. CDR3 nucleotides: TGTGCCAGCAGCCAACAGGGGATCGCTACCTACACCTTC. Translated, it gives CASSQQGIATYTF.